This section outlines one T cell receptor beta chain sequence together with its context. It lacks a known antigen. No clone much larger than this one lies a single base away; base qualities are absent. This sample was taken from a study of blood T cells in healthy people across ages (dated by TCRdb to 2014 to 2015). Turning to the overall study: In model experiments, template switching captured about one uniquely barcoded TCR beta cDNA molecule for every two T cells. The study measured age-related changes in TCR beta repertoire diversity using deep sequencing normalized with unique cDNA molecular identifiers. The donors were split into four age groups: young (average around 15 years), middle-aged (roughly 39), aged (62) and long-lived (over 80). To avoid experimental bias, donors of different ages were randomly spread across the sequencing lanes. The study analyzed two additional independent replicas of 1 million unique cDNA reads from the same blood draw for two donors, one aged 18 to 30 and one aged 80 or older. Paper-wide results and their limitations: Because the CMV infection status of the donors was unknown, age-related changes in expanded clonotypes may potentially have been confounded. As age increased, observed TCR beta diversity per million T cells dropped in a roughly linear way, and a significant reduction was already evident by age 40. Total diversity estimates from one million sequenced T cells were considered lower bounds and underestimates. Compared with the aged group, more naive CD4+ T cells, fewer expanded clones and increased TCR diversity were shown by the long-lived group, suggesting age selection. Since profiling was done on bulk unsorted PBMCs, naive and antigen-experienced compartments could not be conclusively compared. The percentage of naive T cells measured by flow cytometry correlated strongly with observed TCR beta diversity.

V loses 7 bases at its end and J loses 2 bases; junction bases beyond the gene matches: 6. Counted from cysteine to phenylalanine, this CDR3 has 15 amino acids. Solely the CDR3 DNA is kept, with 45 bases framed from the first base. Libraries were constructed by 5' RACE. These reads were obtained on an Illumina HiSeq 2500. The second PCR ran for roughly 7 to 11 cycles and used a J-beta primer mix along with a sample-barcoded 5' primer. A unique molecular identifier was introduced onto each TCR beta cDNA molecule by a template-switch 5' adaptor carrying 12 random nucleotides. At least 2.5 million CDR3-containing paired-end reads were obtained from each sample. First-strand cDNA was synthesized from all RNA with the Mint cDNA synthesis kit, primed by a TRBC-specific oligonucleotide. Following uracil-DNA glycosylase treatment, a first 18-cycle PCR with universal primers M1SS and BC2_uni_R was performed on all cDNA. The study's own analysis went as follows. Normalization of each sample was performed by random selection of 1 million high-quality reads, each carrying a distinct molecular identifier. Reads sharing molecular identifiers were discarded rather than binned into consensus sequences. MiTCR, with a Q25 quality threshold and the strictest error-elimination algorithm, was used for CDR3 identification, clonotype clustering and error correction. A nonparametric unseen species model with Euler transformation was used to estimate lower-bound total TCR beta diversity. The public reads were reprocessed in TCRdb via fastp at Q25 and MiXCR, keeping in-frame beta chains. All rows with the same CDR3 protein become a single entry with the most common DNA and genes. These V and J calls originate from TCRdb's pipeline instead of the authors' own analysis. The sample contains approximately 1.5 million distinct CDR3 sequences, 40% to 45% of them found a single time. The ten largest clones capture under 5% of the sample.

The roughly 37 donors, aged roughly 6 to 100 years, were systemically healthy Caucasian individuals from Russia. Each donor gave approximately 9.3 milliliters of peripheral blood, collected into EDTA-treated Vacutainer tubes. PBMCs were isolated by Ficoll-Paque density-gradient centrifugation, with at least 7 million obtained per sample. Total RNA was extracted from PBMCs with Trizol reagent, with at least 6 micrograms obtained per sample. Naive CD45RAhigh/CD27high T cell percentages were measured by flow cytometry on a PBMC aliquot from every donor. The receptor's source is a woman between 18 and 29 years old in good health. Recombination connected TRBV12-3 or TRBV12-4 to TRBJ1-2; 11 junctional bases match TRBD1. The sequenced sample was blood. The CDR3 here reads CASTRGQGGNYGYTF. Here is the DNA: TGTGCCAGCACTCGGGGACAGGGGGGGAACTATGGCTACACCTTC.